The 18 T cell receptor beta chains in this list originate from one sample, sequenced in a study of blood T cell repertoires in COVID-19. Repertoires were generated with immunoSEQ multiplex PCR, while TCRdb's copy carries only in-frame clones and drops some. This sample carries 97,000 or so clones, roughly 82% of them seen once, and the ten largest clones take roughly 10%. Material: peripheral blood. The receptor source for this set is a man between 65 and 85 years old with active or convalescent COVID-19.

This sequence joins TRBV5-4 and TRBJ1-4; TRBD1 aligns across 9 bases. Germline trimming cut 3 bases from V and 0 bases from J; bases unmatched to any gene: 6. Germline CDR1 reads SGHNT; CDR2 reads YYREEE (reference sequence). The CDR3 is 17 residues long. CDR3 DNA sequence: TGTGCCAGCAGCTCGGGACAGGGACTTTCAACTAATGAAAAACTGTTTTTT. It translates to CASSSGQGLSTNEKLFF. Full variable domain (outside the CDR3, taken from reference TRBV5-4 and TRBJ1-4): ETGVTQSPTHLIKTRGQQVTLRCSSQSGHNTVSWYQQALGQGPQFIFQYYREEENGRGNFPPRFSGLQFPNYSSELNVNALELDDSALYLCASSSGQGLSTNEKLFFGSGTQLSVL.

The chain has TRBV19 and TRBJ1-6; the D gene is possibly TRBD1 (5 bases). V lost 4 bases, J lost 8 bases, and 18 bases lay in between. The CDR3 covers 16 residues. CDR1 LNHDA and CDR2 SQIVND come from the germline V gene (reference sequence). Here the CDR3 DNA reads TGTGCCAGTAGTAAAGCAGGGCCCTCTGGATATTCACCCCTCCACTTT. It is translated as CASSKAGPSGYSPLHF.

This sequence joins TRBV6-1 and TRBJ1-5; 8 bases are shared with TRBD1. The V gene's germline CDR1 is MNHNS and CDR2 SASEGT. The CDR3 loop spans 17 amino acids. The trim removed 0 bases at V and 5 bases at J, leaving 9 bases unmatched. The CDR3 DNA reads TGTGCCAGCAGTGAAGCGCCAGAGACAGGGGTTGATCAGCCCCAGCATTTT. Translated, it gives CASSEAPETGVDQPQHF.

This sequence joins TRBV6-9 and TRBJ1-4, with D unclear. The germline gives CDR1 MNHGY, CDR2 SVAAGI. The CDR3 covers 14 residues. V lost 5 bases to trimming and J lost 7 bases, with 14 bases between them. The CDR3 region has the DNA TGTGCCAGCAGTCGACGGGCGGGTGGTGAAAAACTGTTTTTT. Translating gives CASSRRAGGEKLFF.

This clone appeared a few times. The CDR3 loop reads CASSSPGQQYEQYF. CDR3 nucleotide sequence: TGTGCCAGCAGCTCGCCGGGACAACAATACGAGCAGTACTTC. The gene calls are TRBV5-5 and TRBJ2-7; maybe TRBD1 (6 bases). CDR3 length: 14 amino acids. Germline CDR1 and CDR2: SGHKS and YYEKEE (reference sequence). V was pared by 3 bases and J by 4 bases, with 14 bases between.

Regarding this clone: The same CDR3 can be traced to other DNA sequences in this sample. The chain is built from TRBV2 and TRBJ1-2; the D is unclear. V was cut by 0 bases and J by 0 bases, with 5 bases left in between. CDR3 size: 14 residues. CDR1 is SNHLY and CDR2 is FYNNEI in the germline V gene. This CDR3 is CASSEASANYGYTF. CDR3 coding DNA: TGTGCCAGCAGTGAAGCGTCCGCTAACTATGGCTACACCTTC.

This clone came up a few times. This CDR3 reads CASSLMEGYEQYF. DNA of the CDR3: TGTGCCAGCAGCTTGATGGAGGGCTACGAGCAGTACTTC. This chain uses TRBV5-6 with TRBJ2-7, with D perhaps matching TRBD2 (6 bases). Per the germline V gene, CDR1 is SGHDT and CDR2 is YYEEEE. Trimming shortened V by 1 base and J by 3 bases, and 8 bases separated the two germline ends. The CDR3 contains 13 residues. The entire variable domain, with the rest obtained from reference TRBV5-6 and TRBJ2-7, is as follows: DAGVTQSPTHLIKTRGQQVTLRCSPKSGHDTVSWYQQALGQGPQFIFQYYEEEERQRGNFPDRFSGHQFPNYSSELNVNALLLGDSALYLCASSLMEGYEQYFGPGTRLTVT.

This chain uses TRBV11-2 with TRBJ2-5; a possible D gene is TRBD2 (5 bases). Looked up from germline, CDR1 is SGHAT and CDR2 is FQNNGV. Trimming shortened V by 2 bases and J by 1 base, and 14 bases separated the two germline ends. The CDR3 loop spans 16 amino acids. The CDR3 sequence: CASSLNSPLAQETQYF. In DNA form, the CDR3 reads TGTGCCAGCAGCTTAAACTCCCCGCTAGCCCAAGAGACCCAGTACTTC.

The CDR3 DNA reads as TGTGCCAGCAGCGTAGAACTACGGGCGGGCGGGGAGCTGTTTTTT. Protein sequence: CASSVELRAGGELFF. This sequence joins TRBV9 and TRBJ2-2, with a possible D match to TRBD2 (5 bases). The germline V and J ends were trimmed by 0 bases and 7 bases, with 13 bases remaining between them. This CDR3 is 15 amino acids long. Per germline, CDR1 SGDLS and CDR2 YYNGEE. The variable domain in full, completed from reference TRBV9 and TRBJ2-2, reads DSGVTQTPKHLITATGQRVTLRCSPRSGDLSVYWYQQSLDQGLQFLIQYYNGEERAKGNILERFSAQQFPDLHSELNLSSLELGDSALYFCASSVELRAGGELFFGEGSRLTVL.

V and J are TRBV6-2 or TRBV6-3 and TRBJ2-6; D call uncertain. Between the trimmed V and J ends, which lost 6 bases and 0 bases, there was a span of 12 bases. CDR1 and CDR2 (germline): MNHEY, SVGEGT. This CDR3 spans 16 amino acids. CDR3 nucleotides: TGTGCCAGCAGCCGCCTAACAGTCTCTGGGGCCAACGTCCTGACTTTC. Translated: CASSRLTVSGANVLTF.

This chain uses TRBV6-2 or TRBV6-3 with TRBJ1-5; D not certain. The CDR3 covers 15 residues. CDR1 and CDR2 from the germline V gene are MNHEY and SVGEGT. V gave up 4 bases and J gave up 2 bases, with 12 bases separating them. Here the CDR3 DNA reads TGTGCCAGCAGTTTTCAGGCGCGCGGCAATCAGCCCCAGCATTTT. This sequence encodes CASSFQARGNQPQHF.

This clone was found once. The chain is built from TRBV19 and TRBJ1-5; D gene ambiguous. From germline, CDR1 is LNHDA and CDR2 SQIVND (reference sequence). The CDR3 has 15 amino acids. V lost 2 bases and J lost 3, with 11 bases in between. CDR3 nucleotides: TGTGCCAGTAGTATATACAGCCCCTCCAATCAGCCCCAGCATTTT. Residues: CASSIYSPSNQPQHF.

The chain has TRBV7-9 and TRBJ2-3, with TRBD2 matching over 10 bases. The junction had 4 bases not matched to a gene; V was cut back by 5 bases and J by 2 bases. The CDR3 extends over 15 amino acids. The germline V gene encodes CDR1 SEHNR and CDR2 FQNEAQ (reference sequence). The CDR3 region has the DNA TGTGCCAGCAGCCCCGGGACTAGCGACACAGATACGCAGTATTTT. It is translated as CASSPGTSDTDTQYF. The full variable domain, with the rest looked up from reference TRBV7-9 and TRBJ2-3, is DTGVSQNPRHKITKRGQNVTFRCDPISEHNRLYWYRQTLGQGPEFLTYFQNEAQLEKSRLLSDRFSAERPKGSFSTLEIQRTEQGDSAMYLCASSPGTSDTDTQYFGPGTRLTVL.

The chain joins TRBV3-1 (or the pseudogene TRBV3-2) to TRBJ2-2; 9 nucleotides align to TRBD2. V was clipped by 5 bases and J by 6 bases; unmatched bases: 7. This CDR3 comprises 15 residues. Germline values: CDR1 LGHDT, CDR2 YNNKEL (reference sequence). DNA for the CDR3: TGTGCCAGCAGCGCTAGCGGGGCGATCCCCGGGGAGCTGTTTTTT. Translation: CASSASGAIPGELFF.

This rearrangement joins TRBV4-2 to TRBJ1-2, with D perhaps matching TRBD1 (5 bases). CDR1 LGHNA and CDR2 YNFKEQ come from the germline V gene. This CDR3 comprises 16 residues. Deletions cut 0 bases from V and 0 bases from J, with 11 bases between. This CDR3 reads CASSQELAQANYGYTF. CDR3 in DNA: TGTGCCAGCAGCCAAGAGCTTGCACAGGCTAACTATGGCTACACCTTC.

The chain is built from TRBV7-2 and TRBJ1-1; TRBD1 might be the D (6 bases). With 8 bases removed from V and 1 base from J, the gap between germline ends came to 17 bases. Germline V gene sequence: CDR1 SGHTA, CDR2 FQGNSA. This CDR3 comprises 15 residues. The CDR3, as DNA: TGTGCCAGCCAACTTAAACAGGGTACGAACACTGAAGCTTTCTTT. Its translation is CASQLKQGTNTEAFF.

The rearrangement joins TRBV2 to TRBJ2-4; maybe TRBD1 (6 bases). CDR1 and CDR2 (germline): SNHLY, FYNNEI. The V end lost 1 base, the J end lost 6 bases, and 10 bases lay between the germline ends. CDR3 size: 14 residues. The CDR3, as DNA: TGTGCCAGCAGTGAAGGGCTAGGGGGAAACATTCAGTACTTC. It codes for CASSEGLGGNIQYF.

This chain connects TRBV3-1 (or the pseudogene TRBV3-2) to TRBJ2-3, with TRBD1 as a possible D gene (6 bases). The V and J ends lost 3 bases and 0 bases respectively, with 10 bases between them. The germline V gene has CDR1 LGHDT and CDR2 YNNKEL (reference sequence). This CDR3 region has 15 residues. The CDR3 loop is CASSHRGMSTDTQYF. CDR3 coding DNA: TGTGCCAGCAGCCACAGGGGAATGAGCACAGATACGCAGTATTTT.